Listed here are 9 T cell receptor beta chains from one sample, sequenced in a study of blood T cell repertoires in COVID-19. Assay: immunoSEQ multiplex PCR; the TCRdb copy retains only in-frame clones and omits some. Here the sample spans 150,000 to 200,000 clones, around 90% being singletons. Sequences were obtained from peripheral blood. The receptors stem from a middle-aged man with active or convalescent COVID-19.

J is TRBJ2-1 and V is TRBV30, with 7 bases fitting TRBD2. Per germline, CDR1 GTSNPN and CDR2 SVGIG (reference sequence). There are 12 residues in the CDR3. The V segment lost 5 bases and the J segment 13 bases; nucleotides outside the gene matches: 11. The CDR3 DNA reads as TGTGCCTGGGGGGTATCAGGCGGGAGACAGTTCTTC. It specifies CAWGVSGGRQFF.

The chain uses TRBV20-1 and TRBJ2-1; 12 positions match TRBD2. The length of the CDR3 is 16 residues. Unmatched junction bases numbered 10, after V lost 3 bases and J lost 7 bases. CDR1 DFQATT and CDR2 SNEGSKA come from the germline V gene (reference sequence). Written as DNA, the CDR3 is TGCAGTGCTAGTTTGCTAGCGGGGGGGGCAGTAAATGAGCAGTTCTTC. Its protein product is CSASLLAGGAVNEQFF.

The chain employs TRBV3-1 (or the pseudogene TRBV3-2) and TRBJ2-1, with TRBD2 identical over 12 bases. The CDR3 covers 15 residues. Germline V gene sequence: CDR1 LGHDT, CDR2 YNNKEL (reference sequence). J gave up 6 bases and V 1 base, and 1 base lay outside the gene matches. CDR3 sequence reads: CASSQATSGSNEQFF. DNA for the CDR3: TGTGCCAGCAGCCAAGCGACTAGCGGGAGCAATGAGCAGTTCTTC.

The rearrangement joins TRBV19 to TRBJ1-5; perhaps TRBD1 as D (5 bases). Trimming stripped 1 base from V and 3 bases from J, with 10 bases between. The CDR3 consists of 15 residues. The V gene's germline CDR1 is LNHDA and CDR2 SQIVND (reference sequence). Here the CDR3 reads CASSIGGGYNQPQHF. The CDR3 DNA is TGTGCCAGTAGTATAGGTGGGGGGTACAATCAGCCCCAGCATTTT.

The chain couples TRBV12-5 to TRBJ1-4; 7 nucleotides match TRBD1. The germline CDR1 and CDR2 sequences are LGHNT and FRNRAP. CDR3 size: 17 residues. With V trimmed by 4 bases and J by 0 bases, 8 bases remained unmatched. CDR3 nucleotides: TGTGCTAGTGGTTCCTTCCGACAGGGTTCAACTAATGAAAAACTGTTTTTT. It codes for CASGSFRQGSTNEKLFF.

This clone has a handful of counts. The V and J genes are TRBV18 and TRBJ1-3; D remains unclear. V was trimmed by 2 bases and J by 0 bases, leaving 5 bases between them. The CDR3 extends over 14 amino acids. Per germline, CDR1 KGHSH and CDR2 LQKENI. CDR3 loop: CASSPGNSGNTIYF. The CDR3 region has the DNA TGTGCCAGCTCACCAGGCAACTCTGGAAACACCATATATTTT.

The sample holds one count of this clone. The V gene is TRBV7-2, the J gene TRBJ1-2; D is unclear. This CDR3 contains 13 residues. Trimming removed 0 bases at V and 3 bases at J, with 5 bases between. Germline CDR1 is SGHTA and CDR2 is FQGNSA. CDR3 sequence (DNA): TGTGCCAGCAGCTTAGCGCGGGACTATGGCTACACCTTC. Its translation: CASSLARDYGYTF.

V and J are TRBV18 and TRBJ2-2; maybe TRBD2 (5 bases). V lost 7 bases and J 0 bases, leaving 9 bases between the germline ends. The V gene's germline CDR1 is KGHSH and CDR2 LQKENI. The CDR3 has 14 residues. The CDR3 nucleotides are TGTGCCAGCTGCCGGGGAGCGAACACCGGGGAGCTGTTTTTT. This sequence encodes CASCRGANTGELFF.

CDR3 residues: CATSDQDRGETQYF. CDR3 bases: TGTGCCACCAGTGACCAGGACAGGGGCGAGACCCAGTACTTC. The rearrangement uses TRBV24-1 and TRBJ2-5; TRBD1 agrees at 9 bases. Germline V gives CDR1 KGHDR, CDR2 SFDVKD. V lost 4 bases, J lost 5 bases, and 4 bases stayed unmatched. The CDR3 sequence is 14 residues long.